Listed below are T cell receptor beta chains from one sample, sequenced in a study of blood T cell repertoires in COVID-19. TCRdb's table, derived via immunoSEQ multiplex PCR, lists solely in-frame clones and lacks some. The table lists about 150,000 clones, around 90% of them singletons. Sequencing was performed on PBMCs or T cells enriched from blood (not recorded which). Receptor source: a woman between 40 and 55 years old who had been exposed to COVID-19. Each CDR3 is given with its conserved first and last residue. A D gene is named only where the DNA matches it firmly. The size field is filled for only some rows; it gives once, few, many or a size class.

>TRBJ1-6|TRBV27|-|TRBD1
TGTGCCAGCAGTTTAGAGCGGACAGGGGGGGTTTCACCCCTCCACTTT
CASSLERTGGVSPLHF
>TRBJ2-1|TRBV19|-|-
TGTGCCAGTAGTCTCATCGACGAGGTCAATGAGCAGTTCTTC
CASSLIDEVNEQFF
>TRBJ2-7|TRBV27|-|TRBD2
TGTGCCAGCAGTTTAAACGGGAGGGTCCACGAGCAGTACTTC
CASSLNGRVHEQYF
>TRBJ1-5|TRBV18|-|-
TGTGCCAGCTCACCCTATGACAGCGATCAGCCCCAGCATTTT
CASSPYDSDQPQHF
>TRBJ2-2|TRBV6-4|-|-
TGTGCCAGCAGTGATCACAGTGGTGCCGGGGAGCTGTTTTTT
CASSDHSGAGELFF
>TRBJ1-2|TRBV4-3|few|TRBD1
TGCGCCAGCAGCCTACTACGACAGGGGGCCGTCGGCTACACCTTC
CASSLLRQGAVGYTF
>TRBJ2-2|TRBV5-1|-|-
TGCGCCAGCAGCTTGGGGCAGAGGGACGGGGAGCTGTTTTTT
CASSLGQRDGELFF
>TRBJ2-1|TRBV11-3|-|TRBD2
TGTGCCAGCAGCTTAGGGACTAGGGACAATGAGCAGTTCTTC
CASSLGTRDNEQFF
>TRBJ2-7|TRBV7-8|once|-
TGTGCCAGCAGAGATCGAACTTACGAGCAGTACTTC
CASRDRTYEQYF
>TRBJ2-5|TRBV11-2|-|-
TGTGCCAGCAGCCCGAGGACAGATCAAGAGACCCAGTACTTC
CASSPRTDQETQYF
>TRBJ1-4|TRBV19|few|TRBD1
TGTGCCAGTAGTAGAGTACGGGACAGGAATGAAAAACTGTTTTTT
CASSRVRDRNEKLFF
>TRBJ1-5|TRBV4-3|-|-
TGCGCCAGCAGCCAAGATCACAGGGTTGGTCAGCCCCAGCATTTT
CASSQDHRVGQPQHF
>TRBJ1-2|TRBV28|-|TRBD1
TGTGCCAGCAGCAGGGTGGGACAGGGCTATGGCTACACCTTC
CASSRVGQGYGYTF
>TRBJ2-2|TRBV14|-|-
TGTGCCAGCAGCCAAGCCGTTAACACCGGGGAGCTGTTTTTT
CASSQAVNTGELFF
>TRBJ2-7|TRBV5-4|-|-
TGTGCCAGCAGCTCATACCTAAACCCCTACGAGCAGTACTTC
CASSSYLNPYEQYF
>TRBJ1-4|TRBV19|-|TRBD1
TGTGCCAGTAGTGACGACAGGGGGCGTACTAATGAAAAACTGTTTTTT
CASSDDRGRTNEKLFF
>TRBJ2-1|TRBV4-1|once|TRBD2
TGCGCCAGCAGCCAAGTAGGGACTAAGATCTACAATGAGCAGTTCTTC
CASSQVGTKIYNEQFF
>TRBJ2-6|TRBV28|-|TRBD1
TGTGCCAGCAGTATACACAGGGGTGGTGGGGCCAACGTCCTGACTTTC
CASSIHRGGGANVLTF
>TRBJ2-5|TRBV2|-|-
TGTGCCACATCGGAGGATACGAATGAGACCCAGTACTTC
CATSEDTNETQYF
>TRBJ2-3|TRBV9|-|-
TGTGCCAGCAGCGTAGTGCTCACCGGAGATACGCAGTATTTT
CASSVVLTGDTQYF
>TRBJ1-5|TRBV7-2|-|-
TGTGCCAGCAGCGCAGGGGTCAGCAATCAGCCCCAGCATTTT
CASSAGVSNQPQHF
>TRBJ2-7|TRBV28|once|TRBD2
TGTGCCAGCAGTTTATGGACTAGCGTCACCTACGAGCAGTACTTC
CASSLWTSVTYEQYF
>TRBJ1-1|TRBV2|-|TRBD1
TGTGCCAGCAGTGAAGCATTCCGGGACAGGGTGAACACTGAAGCTTTCTTT
CASSEAFRDRVNTEAFF
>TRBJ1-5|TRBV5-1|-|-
TGCGCCAGCAGCTATGAGGGGACTAGAAATCAGCCCCAGCATTTT
CASSYEGTRNQPQHF
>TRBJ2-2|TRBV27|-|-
TGTGCCAGCAGTCTGAACACCGGGGAGCTGTTTTTT
CASSLNTGELFF
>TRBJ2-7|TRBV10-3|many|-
TGTGCCATCAAACCGGGACAAAGCTACGAGCAGTACTTC
CAIKPGQSYEQYF
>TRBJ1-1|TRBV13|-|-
TGTGCCAGCAGCCCACGGGGGGACGGGGGCACTGAAGCTTTCTTT
CASSPRGDGGTEAFF
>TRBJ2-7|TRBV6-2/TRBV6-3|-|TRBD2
TGTGCCAGCAGTTACTCGATACGACTAGCGGGCACCTACGAGCAGTACTTC
CASSYSIRLAGTYEQYF
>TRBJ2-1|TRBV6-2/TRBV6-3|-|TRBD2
TGTGCCAGCAGTTACCTTCCGGGACAGGGCCGACTAGCGGGAGACAAGGAGCAGTTCTTC
CASSYLPGQGRLAGDKEQFF
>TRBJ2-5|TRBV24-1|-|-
TGTGCCACCTCCGGGAATGGAGGGGAGACCCAGTACTTC
CATSGNGGETQYF
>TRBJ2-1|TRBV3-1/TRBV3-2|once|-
TGTGCCAGCAGCCAAGGGGTCAGGGTTGATGAGCAGTTCTTC
CASSQGVRVDEQFF
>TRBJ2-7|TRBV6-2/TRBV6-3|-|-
TGTGCCAGCAGTGACAGGGGACTATATTACGAGCAGTACTTC
CASSDRGLYYEQYF
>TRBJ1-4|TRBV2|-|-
TGTGCCAGCACCCGGAGGGGTCGATCAGCAACTAATGAAAAACTGTTTTTT
CASTRRGRSATNEKLFF
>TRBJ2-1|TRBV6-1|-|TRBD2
TGTGCCAGCAGTGAACGCGCTAGCGGGAGGGAAGAGCAGTTCTTC
CASSERASGREEQFF
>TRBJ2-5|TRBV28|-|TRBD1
TGTGCCAGCAGGGAAGGGGGCGGGGAGACCCAGTACTTC
CASREGGGETQYF
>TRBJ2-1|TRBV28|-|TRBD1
TGTGCCAGCAGTTCACTTCACAGGGGGCTAGGTTCCTACAATGAGCAGTTCTTC
CASSSLHRGLGSYNEQFF
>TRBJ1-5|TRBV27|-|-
TGTGCCAGTCAGAAACAAGATAGCAATCAGCCCCAGCATTTT
CASQKQDSNQPQHF
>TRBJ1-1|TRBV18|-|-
TGTGCCAGCTCACAGACAGGGAACACTGAAGCTTTCTTT
CASSQTGNTEAFF
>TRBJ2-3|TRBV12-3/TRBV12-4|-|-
TGTGCCAGCAGTTTTTCAAATACGCAGTATTTT
CASSFSNTQYF
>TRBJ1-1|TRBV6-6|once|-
TGTGCCAGCTCGGTCGAGCCCTTTGAAGCTTTCTTT
CASSVEPFEAFF
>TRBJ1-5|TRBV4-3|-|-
TGCGCCAGCAGCCCGGACAGTAGCAATCAGCCCCAGCATTTT
CASSPDSSNQPQHF
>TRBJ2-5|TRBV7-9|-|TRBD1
TGTGCCAGCAGCCGCGAGGACAGGGCAAAGACCCAGTACTTC
CASSREDRAKTQYF
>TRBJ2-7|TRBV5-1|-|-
TGCGCCAGCAGCTTGGACAGGGCAAACGAGCAGTACTTC
CASSLDRANEQYF
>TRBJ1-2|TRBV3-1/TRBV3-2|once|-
TGTGCCAGCAGCCATGGGCAGCGGGGGAGCGGCTACACCTTC
CASSHGQRGSGYTF
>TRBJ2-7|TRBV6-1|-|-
TGTGCCAGCAGTGCCCCCACAGGGAACCCATCCTACGAGCAGTACTTC
CASSAPTGNPSYEQYF
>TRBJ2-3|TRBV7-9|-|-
TGTGCCAGCACCAACCAGGTCACAGATACGCAGTATTTT
CASTNQVTDTQYF
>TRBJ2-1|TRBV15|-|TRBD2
TGTGCCACCAGCAGCCCCCGGGAGGGGTTAGGTGAGCAGTTCTTC
CATSSPREGLGEQFF
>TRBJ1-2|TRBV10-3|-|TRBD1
TGTGCCATCAGTGTGGGACCGGGACAGGGGAACTATGGCTACACCTTC
CAISVGPGQGNYGYTF
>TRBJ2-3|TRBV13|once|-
TGTGCCAGCAGCCCTATGGGGGCTGGCACAGATACGCAGTATTTT
CASSPMGAGTDTQYF
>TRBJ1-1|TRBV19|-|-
TGTGCCAGTAGCGGTGACAGGAGTTATGAAGCTTTCTTT
CASSGDRSYEAFF
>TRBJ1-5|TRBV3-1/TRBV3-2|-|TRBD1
TGTGCCAGCAGCCAAGGGACAGGGGGAAATCAGCCCCAGCATTTT
CASSQGTGGNQPQHF
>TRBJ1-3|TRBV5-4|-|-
TGTGCCAGCAGCCACGGATCCACGGAGACCTCTGGAAACACCATATATTTT
CASSHGSTETSGNTIYF
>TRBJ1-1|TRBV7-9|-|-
TGTGCCAGCAGCTCCTATGTGGAAGCTTTCTTT
CASSSYVEAFF
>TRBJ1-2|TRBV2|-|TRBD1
TGTGCCAGCAGTGGGGGGACAGGGGGCCATGGCTACACCTTC
CASSGGTGGHGYTF
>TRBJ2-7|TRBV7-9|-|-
TGTGCCAGCAGCCCCGGGGACATGCCACACGAGCAGTACTTC
CASSPGDMPHEQYF
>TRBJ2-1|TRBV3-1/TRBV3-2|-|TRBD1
TGTGCCAGCAGCCGACAGGGCCCCAATGAGCAGTTCTTC
CASSRQGPNEQFF
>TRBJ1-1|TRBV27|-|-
TGTGCCAGCAGTTTCTCTCTGGGAGGGGAAGCTTTCTTT
CASSFSLGGEAFF
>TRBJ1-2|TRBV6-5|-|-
TGTGCCAGCAGTTACTCGTTCAGGGGCGGCTACACCTTC
CASSYSFRGGYTF
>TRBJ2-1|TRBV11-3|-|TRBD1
TGTGCCAGCAGCTCCGAAGTAGGACAGGGGAACAATGAGCAGTTCTTC
CASSSEVGQGNNEQFF